This TCR beta chain was sequenced in a study of OX40 agonist ivuxolimab in advanced cancers. The V gene's germline CDR1 is SGHTA and CDR2 FQGNSA. The CDR3 extends over 13 amino acids. V was pared by 1 base and J by 2 bases, with 5 bases between. Repertoires were generated with immunoSEQ multiplex PCR, while TCRdb's copy carries only in-frame clones and drops some. Altogether around 120,000 clones are present, around 91% being singletons, with the ten largest covering under 0.7%. The genes are TRBV7-2 and TRBJ1-2; D not resolved. Specimen: CD4+ or CD8+ T cells sorted from blood, collected in a trial of the OX40 agonist ivuxolimab. This sequence was found in an adult with an advanced solid tumor such as melanoma, head and neck, liver or kidney cancer. The DNA for the CDR3 is TGTGCCAGCAGCTTAGAACCAAACTATGGCTACACCTTC. It is translated as CASSLEPNYGYTF.